A selection of T cell receptor beta chains follows, all from one sample in a study of OX40 agonist ivuxolimab in advanced cancers. Repertoires were generated with immunoSEQ multiplex PCR, while TCRdb's copy carries only in-frame clones and drops some. The table records about 84,000 clones, 94% of them present only once. The specimen comprised CD4+ or CD8+ T cells sorted from blood, sampled in a trial of the OX40 agonist ivuxolimab. The receptors were gathered from an adult with an advanced solid tumor such as melanoma, head and neck, liver or kidney cancer. CDR3s include the opening cysteine and the closing phenylalanine or tryptophan. Each record gives: D gene, J gene, V gene, clone size, CDR3 protein, CDR3 DNA. The D gene is left open where the match is weak. Clone size is given for some rows only: seen once, a few or many times, or a class if the clone is expanded.

>TRBD1|TRBJ1-2|TRBV6-5|NA
CASSGRTGLNYGYTF
TGTGCCAGCAGTGGCCGGACAGGTCTTAACTATGGCTACACCTTC
>TRBD1|TRBJ1-1|TRBV7-2|NA
CASTPWVTGERDTEAFF
TGTGCCAGCACCCCCTGGGTTACAGGGGAGAGAGACACTGAAGCTTTCTTT
>NA|TRBJ1-2|TRBV6-5|NA
CASKSLWGYTF
TGTGCCAGCAAGTCTCTGTGGGGCTACACCTTC
>TRBD1|TRBJ2-5|TRBV27|NA
CASSLWGQGRETQYF
TGTGCCAGCAGTTTATGGGGACAGGGTCGGGAGACCCAGTACTTC
>TRBD2|TRBJ2-3|TRBV5-4|NA
CASSFSGSLLDTQYF
TGTGCCAGCAGCTTTAGCGGGAGTTTGTTAGATACGCAGTATTTT
>NA|TRBJ2-7|TRBV27|NA
CASSPQGHGIRKYF
TGTGCCAGCAGCCCCCAGGGGCACGGGATTAGGAAGTACTTC
>TRBD1|TRBJ2-7|TRBV7-8|NA
CASSIQGASLYEQYF
TGTGCCAGCAGCATACAGGGGGCTTCCCTCTACGAGCAGTACTTC
>TRBD2|TRBJ2-5|TRBV28|once
CASRGLAGVSQETQYF
TGTGCCAGCAGAGGACTAGCGGGAGTTTCCCAAGAGACCCAGTACTTC
>TRBD2|TRBJ2-1|TRBV19|NA
CASKSDREGLAGYNEQFF
TGTGCCAGTAAAAGCGACAGGGAGGGACTAGCGGGGTACAATGAGCAGTTCTTC
>TRBD1|TRBJ1-5|TRBV6-5|NA
CASRDRGGNQPQHF
TGTGCCAGCAGAGACAGGGGCGGCAATCAGCCCCAGCATTTT
>TRBD1|TRBJ2-7|TRBV6-1|NA
CASSEGSRGLGYEQYF
TGTGCCAGCAGTGAAGGGTCTAGGGGGCTAGGCTACGAGCAGTACTTC
>TRBD2|TRBJ2-2|TRBV6-1|NA
CASSERGGRKTGELFF
TGTGCCAGCAGTGAACGCGGGGGGCGCAAGACCGGGGAGCTGTTTTTT
>TRBD1|TRBJ1-2|TRBV15|NA
CATSRVGQLNYGYTF
TGTGCCACCAGCAGAGTGGGACAGCTTAACTATGGCTACACCTTC
>NA|TRBJ1-1|TRBV5-1|NA
CASRKDLVFLNTEAFF
TGCGCCAGCAGAAAAGATTTGGTCTTTTTGAACACTGAAGCTTTCTTT
>TRBD1|TRBJ1-5|TRBV19|NA
CASSPWDRINQPQHF
TGTGCCAGTAGTCCCTGGGACAGAATCAATCAGCCCCAGCATTTT
>TRBD2|TRBJ2-7|TRBV9|NA
CASSGSSGRAGEQYF
TGTGCCAGCAGCGGCTCTAGCGGGAGGGCCGGCGAGCAGTACTTC